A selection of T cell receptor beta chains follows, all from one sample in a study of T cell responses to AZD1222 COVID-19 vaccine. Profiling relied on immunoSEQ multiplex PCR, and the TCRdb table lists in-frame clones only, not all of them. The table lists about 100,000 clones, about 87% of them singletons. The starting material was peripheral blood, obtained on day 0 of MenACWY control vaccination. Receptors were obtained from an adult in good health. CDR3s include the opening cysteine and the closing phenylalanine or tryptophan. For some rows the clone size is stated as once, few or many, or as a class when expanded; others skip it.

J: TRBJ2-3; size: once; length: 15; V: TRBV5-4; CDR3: CASSLGRAYTDTQYF
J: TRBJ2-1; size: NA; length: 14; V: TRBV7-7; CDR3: CASSPGASLDEQFF
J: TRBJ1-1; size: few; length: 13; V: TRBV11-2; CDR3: CASSLERYTEAFF
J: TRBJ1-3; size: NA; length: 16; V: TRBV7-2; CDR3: CASSLRAGSSGNTIYF
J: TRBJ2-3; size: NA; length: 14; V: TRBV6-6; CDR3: CASSSRGGADTQYF
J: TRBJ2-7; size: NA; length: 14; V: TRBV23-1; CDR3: CASSQPWGFYEQYF
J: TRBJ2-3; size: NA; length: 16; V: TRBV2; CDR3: CASSFGTSGRRDTQYF
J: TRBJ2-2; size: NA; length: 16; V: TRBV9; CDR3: CASSSGGGPGTGELFF
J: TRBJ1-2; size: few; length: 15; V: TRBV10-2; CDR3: CASSDGSPTNYGYTF
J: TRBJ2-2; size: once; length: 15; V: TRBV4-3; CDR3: CASSQVASGTGELFF
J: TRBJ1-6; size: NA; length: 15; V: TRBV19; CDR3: CASTLDRGQRSPLHF
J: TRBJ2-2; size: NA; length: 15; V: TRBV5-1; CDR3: CASSFYTANTGELFF
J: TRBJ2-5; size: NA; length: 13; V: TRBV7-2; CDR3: CASKDRAQETQYF
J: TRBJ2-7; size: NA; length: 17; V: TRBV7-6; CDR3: CASSLGAGLAGGPEQYF
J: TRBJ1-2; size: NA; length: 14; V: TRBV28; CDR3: CASSRQTSNYGYTF
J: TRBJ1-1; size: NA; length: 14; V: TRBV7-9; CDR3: CASSLTVGSGEAFF
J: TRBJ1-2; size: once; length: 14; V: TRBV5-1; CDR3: CASSPEEGDYGYTF
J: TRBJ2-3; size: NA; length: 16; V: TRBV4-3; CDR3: CASSQDFSGGTDTQYF
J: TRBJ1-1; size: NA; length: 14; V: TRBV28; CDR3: CASNPAGVNTEAFF
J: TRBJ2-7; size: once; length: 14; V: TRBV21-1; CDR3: CANEETGESYEQYF
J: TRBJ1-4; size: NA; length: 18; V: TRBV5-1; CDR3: CASSPEGGQGPTNEKLFF
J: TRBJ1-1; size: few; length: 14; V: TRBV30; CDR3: CAWSSGQGLTEAFF
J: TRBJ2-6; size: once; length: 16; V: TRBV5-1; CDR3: CASSPVSSSGANVLTF
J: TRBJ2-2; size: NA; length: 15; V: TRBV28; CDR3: CASTRPQGGPGELFF
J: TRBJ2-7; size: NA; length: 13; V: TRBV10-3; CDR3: CARPGGESYEQYF
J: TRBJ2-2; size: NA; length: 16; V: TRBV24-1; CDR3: CATSDLSSYGTGELFF
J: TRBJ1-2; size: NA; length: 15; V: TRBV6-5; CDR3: CASSYQQGSSVGYTF
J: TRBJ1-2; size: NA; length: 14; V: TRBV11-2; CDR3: CASSPVAVNYGYTF
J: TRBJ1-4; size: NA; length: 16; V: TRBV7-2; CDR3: CASSGVGGPTNEKLFF
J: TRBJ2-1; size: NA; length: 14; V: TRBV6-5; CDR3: CASAAGEAYNEQFF
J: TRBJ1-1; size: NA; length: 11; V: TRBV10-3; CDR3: CAVSENTEAFF
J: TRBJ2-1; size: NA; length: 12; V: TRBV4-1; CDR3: CASSQDVGEQFF
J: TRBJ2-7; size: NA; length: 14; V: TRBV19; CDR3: CASSMRQGGYEQYF
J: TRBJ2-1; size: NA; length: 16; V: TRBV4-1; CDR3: CASSQEAPAANNEQFF
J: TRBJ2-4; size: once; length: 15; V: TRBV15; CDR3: CATSSGGIAKNIQYF
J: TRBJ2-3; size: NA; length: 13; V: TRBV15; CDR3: CATSRHRTDTQYF
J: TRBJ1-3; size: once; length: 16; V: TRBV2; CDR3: CASKGGGTDSGNTIYF
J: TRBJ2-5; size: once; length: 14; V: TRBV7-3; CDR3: CASSLIGAPGTQYF
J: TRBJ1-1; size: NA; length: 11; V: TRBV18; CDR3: CASSPAGVAFF
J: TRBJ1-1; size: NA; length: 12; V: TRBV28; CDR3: CASRGTSLGAFF
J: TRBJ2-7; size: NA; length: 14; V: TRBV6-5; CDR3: CASRGKAPVYEQYF
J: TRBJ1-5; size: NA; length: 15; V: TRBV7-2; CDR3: CASSLGQLSNQPQHF
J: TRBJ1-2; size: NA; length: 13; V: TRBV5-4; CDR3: CASSSRGAYGYTF
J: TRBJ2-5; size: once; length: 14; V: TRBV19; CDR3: CASSKSGPQETQYF
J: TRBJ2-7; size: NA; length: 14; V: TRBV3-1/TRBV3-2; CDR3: CASSLRDGPYEQYF
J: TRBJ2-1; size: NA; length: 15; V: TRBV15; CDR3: CATSRTTGVYNEQFF
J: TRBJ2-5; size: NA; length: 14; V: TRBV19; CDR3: CASSMAGQQETQYF
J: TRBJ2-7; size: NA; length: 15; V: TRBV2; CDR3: CASSGLAGAIHEQYF
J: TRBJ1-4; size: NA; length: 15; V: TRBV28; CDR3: CASSHRTYQNEKLFF
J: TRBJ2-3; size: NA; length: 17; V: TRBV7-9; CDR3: CASSGYRLALSTDTQYF
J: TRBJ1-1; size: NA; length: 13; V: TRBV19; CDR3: CASSGTIYTEAFF
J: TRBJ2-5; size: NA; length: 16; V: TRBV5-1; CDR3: CASSLVGEGSQETQYF
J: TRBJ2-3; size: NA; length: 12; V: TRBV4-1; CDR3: CASSRGGATQYF
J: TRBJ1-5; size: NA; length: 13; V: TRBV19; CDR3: CASRRSTNQPQHF